Following are 31 T cell receptor beta chains from one sample sequenced in a study of CD8 T cells in Susac syndrome. Reverse transcription used about 0.45 to 1 ug RNA and random hexamers. TCRdb re-called the immunoSEQ multiplex PCR reads with MiXCR, one entry per CDR3 protein. The sample includes 150,000 to 200,000 distinct CDR3 sequences, nearly 97% of them seen just once. The sample was CD4+ T cells from PBMCs. The receptors were gathered from a human donor with Susac syndrome.

The chain carries TRBV30 and TRBJ1-1; no clear D gene. The V gene lost 4 bases and the J gene lost 8 bases, with 11 bases spanning the gap. Germline CDR1 is GTSNPN and CDR2 is SVGIG (reference sequence). The CDR3 runs to 11 residues. CDR3 loop: CAWKVYAEAFF. The CDR3 DNA sequence: TGTGCCTGGAAGGTGTACGCCGAAGCTTTCTTT.

The chain carries TRBV25-1 and TRBJ2-1; D not resolved. Germline V lookup: CDR1 MGHDK, CDR2 SYGVNS. This CDR3 has 16 residues. Trimming took off 1 base at V and 3 bases at J, with 13 bases between the two ends. The CDR3 loop is CASSEFRTRDYNEQFF. In DNA form, the CDR3 reads TGTGCCAGCAGTGAATTCAGGACCCGCGACTACAATGAGCAGTTCTTC.

V and J are TRBV5-1 and TRBJ2-2; D remains ambiguous. The CDR3 is 15 amino acids. The germline V gene has CDR1 SGHRS and CDR2 YFSETQ. V dropped 4 bases and J dropped 6 bases, with 16 bases sitting between them. The CDR3 bases are TGCGCCAGCAGCATAGACCTAGGTCACGCCGGGGAGCTGTTTTTT. Residues: CASSIDLGHAGELFF.

The chain carries TRBV7-2 and TRBJ2-5, with unresolved D. V lost 2 bases, J lost 2 bases, and 15 bases lay in between. This CDR3 spans 16 amino acids. Germline assignment: CDR1 SGHTA and CDR2 FQGNSA. The DNA of the CDR3 is TGTGCCAGCAGCTTAAGGTTTGGCGCCTCACAAGAGACCCAGTACTTC. This encodes CASSLRFGASQETQYF.

The chain carries TRBV2 and TRBJ1-5; D is undetermined. This CDR3 contains 13 residues. V was trimmed by 4 bases and J by 3 bases, leaving 7 bases between them. Germline CDR1 and CDR2: SNHLY and FYNNEI. The CDR3 sequence: CASSVTVNQPQHF. CDR3 nucleotides: TGTGCCAGCAGTGTAACAGTCAATCAGCCCCAGCATTTT.

The chain is built from TRBV29-1 and TRBJ2-5; possibly TRBD1 for D (5 bases). The CDR3 sequence is 13 residues long. The germline V and J ends were trimmed by 3 bases and 5 bases, with 13 bases remaining between them. Germline loops: CDR1 SQVTM, CDR2 ANQGSEA. The DNA of the CDR3 is TGCAGCGTTGATAGGCAGGGCCCCGAGACCCAGTACTTC. It specifies CSVDRQGPETQYF. Filled out from reference TRBV29-1 and TRBJ2-5, the complete variable domain reads SAVISQKPSRDICQRGTSLTIQCQVDSQVTMMFWYRQQPGQSLTLIATANQGSEATYESGFVIDKFPISRPNLTFSTLTVSNMSPEDSSIYLCSVDRQGPETQYFGPGTRLLVL.

This clonotype has only one observation. The chain is built from TRBV5-4 and TRBJ2-7; 15 bases match TRBD2. Germline loops: CDR1 SGHNT, CDR2 YYREEE (reference sequence). The CDR3 consists of 16 residues. The V gene end was trimmed by 4 bases and the J gene end by 4 bases; junction bases not matched to a gene: 6. The CDR3 region has the DNA TGTGCCAGCAGCACCGGGACTAGCGGGGGGAGGTACGAGCAGTACTTC. Protein product: CASSTGTSGGRYEQYF.

The chain combines TRBV5-1 with TRBJ2-5; 7 nucleotides align to TRBD1. Germline V CDR1 and CDR2: SGHRS, YFSETQ. The CDR3 is made up of 14 amino acids. V lost 4 bases to trimming and J lost 5 bases; unmatched junction nucleotides: 8. The CDR3 DNA sequence: TGCGCCAGCAGCCTAGGGGGCGGTATCGAGACCCAGTACTTC. Translated, it gives CASSLGGGIETQYF.

V is TRBV20-1 and J is TRBJ1-2; D remains ambiguous. This CDR3 comprises 9 residues. V lost 1 base to trimming and J lost 8 bases, with 2 bases between them. In germline, CDR1 is DFQATT, CDR2 SNEGSKA (reference sequence). As DNA, the CDR3 is TGCAGTGCTAGAGGGGGCTACACCTTC. Translating gives CSARGGYTF.

The chain employs TRBV7-9 and TRBJ2-5; TRBD2 agrees at 9 bases. This CDR3 is 15 amino acids long. Germline lookup yields CDR1 SEHNR and CDR2 FQNEAQ (reference sequence). J gave up 5 bases and V 1 base, and 5 bases lay outside the gene matches. The CDR3 here is CASSLVAGGSETQYF. Written as DNA, the CDR3 is TGTGCCAGCAGCTTAGTTGCGGGGGGGTCGGAGACCCAGTACTTC.

The chain recombines TRBV7-9 with TRBJ2-1; TRBD2 aligns across 14 bases. The CDR3 sequence is 15 residues long. Germline loops: CDR1 SEHNR, CDR2 FQNEAQ (reference sequence). J lost 15 bases, V lost 1 base, and 8 bases had no gene match. As DNA, the CDR3 is TGTGCCAGCAGCTTAGTCGGACTAGCGGGGGGATCTCGGTTCTTC. It codes for CASSLVGLAGGSRFF.

The chain is built from TRBV7-6 and TRBJ1-6; possibly TRBD1 for D (5 bases). V lost 8 bases to trimming and J lost 10 bases, with 15 bases between them. The CDR3 extends over 13 amino acids. In germline, CDR1 is SGHVS, CDR2 FNYEAQ. CDR3 coding DNA: TGTGCCAGCGGGCCAGGGCGGGACTCACCCCTCCACTTT. Its protein is CASGPGRDSPLHF.

The chain carries TRBV10-3 and TRBJ2-5; D is tentatively TRBD1 or TRBD2 (5 bases each). CDR3 length: 14 amino acids. V was shortened by 4 bases and J by 5 bases, with 14 bases between the two germline ends. Per germline, CDR1 ENHRY and CDR2 SYGVKD. The CDR3 nucleotides are TGTGCCATCAGTGGCCGGGACGGTGGGGAGACCCAGTACTTC. Amino acid sequence: CAISGRDGGETQYF.

The chain carries TRBV27 and TRBJ1-6, with TRBD1 identical over 9 bases. Looked up from germline, CDR1 is MNHEY and CDR2 is SMNVEV (reference sequence). V was clipped by 6 bases and J by 7 bases; unmatched bases: 4. The CDR3 covers 14 residues. DNA of the CDR3: TGTGCCAGCAGCCGGGACAGGGTAAATTCACCCCTCCACTTT. This translates into CASSRDRVNSPLHF.

The genes are TRBV7-6 and TRBJ1-2; TRBD1 aligns across 7 bases. This CDR3 is 13 amino acids long. The germline V gene has CDR1 SGHVS and CDR2 FNYEAQ. J was trimmed by 6 bases and V by 5 bases; bases with no gene match: 6. CDR3 DNA sequence: TGTGCCAGCAGCCACAGGGGAAAGAATGGCTACACCTTC. This encodes CASSHRGKNGYTF.

As DNA, the CDR3 is TGCGCCAGCAGCTTCCCCGGGCGAGATAACTATGGCTACACCTTC. Translating it yields CASSFPGRDNYGYTF. This rearrangement joins TRBV5-1 to TRBJ1-2; D not certain. Germline values: CDR1 SGHRS, CDR2 YFSETQ. V dropped 2 bases and J dropped 1 base, with 12 bases sitting between them. The CDR3 runs 15 residues.

The rearrangement links TRBV20-1 to TRBJ1-5; D remains ambiguous. The V gene's germline CDR1 is DFQATT and CDR2 SNEGSKA (reference sequence). The CDR3 loop spans 14 amino acids. Trimming removed 0 bases from V and 4 bases from J, with 10 bases in between. CDR3 residues: CSARDRRRNQPQHF. CDR3 in DNA: TGCAGTGCTAGAGATAGGAGGAGAAATCAGCCCCAGCATTTT.

The chain recombines TRBV9 with TRBJ1-2; no clear D gene. CDR1 and CDR2 (germline): SGDLS, YYNGEE. This CDR3 comprises 14 residues. Between the trimmed V and J ends, which lost 0 bases and 3 bases, there was a span of 9 bases. In DNA form, the CDR3 reads TGTGCCAGCAGCGTAGCGGTGGGCGACTATGGCTACACCTTC. Encoded protein: CASSVAVGDYGYTF.

J is TRBJ2-1 and V is TRBV6-5; TRBD1 aligns across 10 bases. The CDR3 runs to 15 residues. V was pared by 2 bases and J by 7 bases, with 5 bases of the junction left unmatched. CDR1 and CDR2 from the germline V gene are MNHEY and SVGAGI. The chain's CDR3 is CASSYSWDRGNEQFF. The DNA for the CDR3 is TGTGCCAGCAGTTACAGTTGGGACAGGGGAAATGAGCAGTTCTTC.

V gene TRBV7-6 combines with J gene TRBJ2-6; D call uncertain. The CDR3 contains 17 residues. In germline, CDR1 is SGHVS, CDR2 FNYEAQ. The V gene lost 3 bases and the J gene lost 0 bases, with 12 bases spanning the gap. The CDR3 here is CASSFGQEASGANVLTF. The CDR3 DNA reads TGTGCCAGCAGCTTTGGGCAGGAAGCCTCTGGGGCCAACGTCCTGACTTTC.

The chain carries TRBV29-1 and TRBJ2-3; no reliable D call. In germline, CDR1 is SQVTM, CDR2 ANQGSEA. Between the trimmed V and J ends, which lost 1 base and 1 base, there was a span of 9 bases. The CDR3 length is 14 residues. CDR3 loop: CSVEGPGRTDTQYF. The CDR3 nucleotides read TGCAGCGTTGAAGGGCCTGGACGCACAGATACGCAGTATTTT.

V and J are TRBV9 and TRBJ1-2; the D is unclear. There are 13 residues in the CDR3. The V gene lost 4 bases and the J gene lost 7 bases, with 14 bases spanning the gap. From germline, CDR1 is SGDLS and CDR2 YYNGEE. As DNA, the CDR3 is TGTGCCAGCAGCCTAGGGCTTAGCCCTGGCTACACCTTC. This gives the protein CASSLGLSPGYTF.

The chain uses TRBV18 and TRBJ1-2; D perhaps matches TRBD1 (6 bases). The CDR3 loop spans 12 amino acids. Germline V CDR1 and CDR2: KGHSH, LQKENI. Trimming removed 1 base from V and 6 bases from J, with 6 bases in between. CDR3: CASSPQGDGYTF. CDR3 nucleotides: TGTGCCAGCTCACCACAGGGGGATGGCTACACCTTC.

The rearrangement uses TRBV15 and TRBJ2-1, with D hard to call. Trimming removed 8 bases from V and 8 bases from J, with 7 bases in between. The germline gives CDR1 LNHNV, CDR2 YYDKDF (reference sequence). The CDR3 runs 10 residues. The CDR3 sequence is CATGRYEQFF. CDR3 nucleotide sequence: TGTGCCACCGGTCGTTATGAGCAGTTCTTC.

V gene TRBV7-3 combines with J gene TRBJ2-7; TRBD2 is a possible D gene (7 bases). This CDR3 has 13 amino acids. V was clipped by 8 bases and J by 3 bases, with 14 bases between them. The V gene's germline CDR1 is SGHTA and CDR2 FQGTGA. The CDR3 here is CASLKGGSYEQYF. The CDR3 nucleotides are TGTGCCAGCTTAAAGGGGGGGAGCTACGAGCAGTACTTC.

The chain is built from TRBV29-1 and TRBJ2-7, with D unresolved. V dropped 6 bases and J dropped 1 base, with 10 bases sitting between them. Germline CDR1 SQVTM, CDR2 ANQGSEA. This CDR3 is 12 amino acids long. The CDR3 loop is CSVSSGSYEQYF. The DNA for the CDR3 is TGCAGCGTCTCTTCCGGGTCCTACGAGCAGTACTTC.

The J gene is TRBJ2-5, the V gene TRBV11-2; 11 bases map to TRBD1. The trim removed 5 bases at V and 2 bases at J, leaving 1 base unmatched. CDR3 size: 14 residues. Germline CDR1 reads SGHAT; CDR2 reads FQNNGV. The CDR3 DNA sequence: TGTGCCAGCAGCCGGGACAGGGGGCAAGAGACCCAGTACTTC. It codes for CASSRDRGQETQYF.

The rearrangement links TRBV12-3 or TRBV12-4 to TRBJ2-7; D possibly uses TRBD1 or TRBD2 (6 bases each). This CDR3 contains 15 residues. Trimming removed 1 base at V and 4 bases at J, with 14 bases between. This CDR3 reads CASSLGRGPGYEQYF. The CDR3 DNA sequence: TGTGCCAGCAGTTTAGGTCGGGGGCCGGGATACGAGCAGTACTTC.

V and J are TRBV20-1 and TRBJ1-2; 7 nucleotides agree with TRBD1. CDR3 size: 15 residues. Trimming removed 6 bases from V and 1 base from J; junction bases left unmatched: 11. Germline V CDR1 and CDR2: DFQATT, SNEGSKA (reference sequence). In DNA form, the CDR3 reads TGCAGTGCCACGACAGGGAGGACGCTTAACTATGGCTACACCTTC. It codes for CSATTGRTLNYGYTF.

The chain uses TRBV20-1 and TRBJ1-1; a possible D gene is TRBD1 (6 bases). V lost 6 bases and J 1 base, leaving 15 bases between the germline ends. Germline CDR1 and CDR2: DFQATT and SNEGSKA (reference sequence). The CDR3 sequence is 14 residues long. The CDR3 here is CSASRTAGNTEAFF. CDR3 DNA sequence: TGCAGTGCAAGTAGGACAGCTGGGAACACTGAAGCTTTCTTT.

The chain has TRBV20-1 and TRBJ2-7, with 7 bases matching TRBD2. CDR1 and CDR2 from the germline V gene are DFQATT and SNEGSKA (reference sequence). V dropped 3 bases and J dropped 0; count of bases not matched to a gene: 14. The CDR3 is made up of 17 amino acids. DNA of the CDR3: TGCAGTGCTAGCGGGACTACAGGAGGGGCAGGCTCCTACGAGCAGTACTTC. Protein: CSASGTTGGAGSYEQYF.